This section outlines one TCR beta chain sequence together with its context. What this receptor recognizes is not known. No quality values exist for individual bases; no much larger clone is one base distant. The sample originates from a study of shared clonotypes between healthy human individuals (TCRdb year 2020). Broadly, across the study: The cohort comprised two women and three men aged 18 to 49 years. To estimate repertoire size and how much clonotypes are shared between individuals, the study performed deep sequencing of blood TCR repertoires from 4 to 6 healthy adults. Per donor, leukapheresis produced somewhere between about 0.9 and 10 billion PBMCs. To increase sequencing depth and limit assay-specific biases, TCR repertoire library preparation and sequencing were carried out by different laboratories using diverse techniques. For each donor, CD4 naive and CD4 memory were each given three plates, CD8 naive was given two plates, and CD8 memory was given one plate. Overall study outcomes, separate from this receptor: Compared with non-shared clonotypes, clonotypes shared by all four sorted-subset donors had higher generation probabilities. Because the study included a small number of donors, the genetic and exposure-history diversity represented was limited. Pairwise subsampling indicated that sequencing depth was expected to affect the degree of clonotype sharing among donors. Rarefaction of sorted-subset datasets indicated incomplete sequencing despite the large sequencing depth. Sampling was restricted to blood, and TCR repertoires in tissue are likely to differ from TCR repertoires in blood. When several donors were compared, the shared fraction of clonotypes was around 5% for naive CD4, 3% to 4% for naive CD8, roughly 2.5% for memory CD4, and less than 0.45% for memory CD8. Estimated clonotype richness was generally larger for naive than for memory subsets.

For the CD8 naive samples, CD45RO-negative cells were positively selected for CCR7, yielding a CD45RA+CCR7+ population from which TemRA cells were excluded. Donors were healthy HIV-negative adults with no recently reported acute infections or vaccinations. Every donor was a Caucasian adult living in Nashville, Tennessee, USA. Blood was obtained by leukapheresis, after which PBMCs were separated by Ficoll-Histopaque density gradient centrifugation and cryopreserved in liquid nitrogen vapor phase. Analytical flow cytometry was used to check the purity and quantity of each magnetically sorted T cell population. Genomic DNA was isolated from each sorted fraction and quantified by UV absorbance on a Nanodrop 2000c. CDR1 is given as LNHNV and CDR2 as YYDKDF, both from the germline V gene (reference sequence). From the cysteine through the phenylalanine, the CDR3 covers 16 amino acids. CDR3 DNA is the only sequence kept; it has 48 bases, read in frame from the first base. V is cut back by 5 bases and J by 10 bases, with 15 bases in the junction unmatched.

Using the deep immunoSEQ assay, TCR CDR3 regions were amplified from genomic DNA by multiplex PCR. Extracted genomic DNA from each cell subset was distributed evenly across all wells of several immunoSEQ 96-well plates, and each plate was treated as a replicate. For sorted subsets, 200 to 250 ng of genomic DNA, equivalent to some 30,000 T cell genomes, went into each replicate PCR. Purified libraries were quantified with a Qubit 3.0 fluorometer, sized on a Bioanalyzer 2100, and re-quantified with the KAPA Library Quantification kit. Every immunoSEQ 96-well plate was sequenced on a dedicated single-read 150-cycle Illumina NextSeq 550 flow cell. Concerning the study's data processing: Because the immunoSEQ output held only junctional sequences and lacked quality scores, the filtering could not match the filtering applied to full-length reads. To assign V/J genes and CDR3, sequences were annotated using PyIR, a Python wrapper for IgBLAST v1.9, with IMGT germline references. Reads were removed for weak V/J assignments (E-value above 1e-6), missing CDR3, stop codons, out-of-frame junctions, or ambiguous translated residues. V3J clonotypes were defined as sequences sharing the same inferred V gene, J gene, and CDR3 amino acid sequence. The percentage overlap between two repertoires was calculated by dividing the number of shared unique clonotypes by the size of the smaller repertoire. RTK rarefaction, the Chao1 estimator, and Recon v2.1 estimates of unobserved clonotypes were used to assess repertoire richness. Generation probabilities for all TCRbeta clonotypes obtained by the gDNA method from several donors were computed using OLGA. TCRdb retrieved this table from immuneACCESS and kept in-frame rearrangements only. Not all clones are present; in checked studies, unresolved V genes account for under half, and no reason is known for the remainder. V, J and clone size derive from that table, while D and trimming were established from the DNA sequence. Within this sample are more than 550,000 clones, with 90% to 95% of them counted one time only. The ten most abundant clones make up approximately 24% of the sample.

The chain joins TRBV15 to TRBJ2-1; 9 middle bases align to TRBD1. The sequence came from a man aged 25 to 40 in good health. Sequencing input: naive CD8+ T cells sorted from blood. In light of the paper, this sample's cell subset or site label describes: CD45RA+CCR7+. The DNA is TGTGCCACCAGCGGGGGACAGGGAGGGACCAATGGCGAGCAGTTCTTC. Translated, this is CATSGGQGGTNGEQFF.